This entry lists 6 T cell receptor beta chains sequenced from one sample in a study of T-cell reconstitution after alpha-beta-depleted transplantation in children. During its preparation, the TCRbeta library received unique molecular identifiers. MiXCR, run by TCRdb on the PCR reads, gives a single entry per CDR3 protein. The sample holds 150,000 to 250,000 distinct CDR3 sequences, 6.3% seen once. The sample was PBMCs, taken before TCRalphabeta/CD19-depleted stem cell transplant. These receptors all stem from a girl under two years old with combined immunodeficiency, due to receive a stem cell transplant.

This clonotype was counted ten times or more. V is TRBV5-1 and J is TRBJ1-1, with 9 bases fitting TRBD1. This CDR3 comprises 16 residues. Germline lookup yields CDR1 SGHRS and CDR2 YFSETQ. Trimming at V came to 4 bases and at J to 4 bases, leaving 11 bases not matched to a gene. The CDR3 is CASSLSTGGGSTEAFF. CDR3 DNA: TGCGCCAGCAGCCTTTCGACAGGGGGAGGTTCCACTGAAGCTTTCTTT.

This clonotype was observed at least ten times. The V and J genes are TRBV20-1 and TRBJ2-7; D may be TRBD2 (6 bases). The ends were cut back, 6 bases at V and 3 bases at J, with 18 bases in the middle. CDR3 size: 14 residues. The germline CDR1 and CDR2 sequences are DFQATT and SNEGSKA (reference sequence). In nucleotides, the CDR3 is TGCAGTGCCGAAGAGGAGGGTTCGGTCTACGAGCAGTACTTC. This sequence encodes CSAEEEGSVYEQYF.

This clonotype was observed at least ten times. The chain combines TRBV29-1 with TRBJ2-7; TRBD1 aligns across 7 bases. V lost 5 bases and J lost 3; bases outside the gene matches: 13. Germline V lookup: CDR1 SQVTM, CDR2 ANQGSEA. This CDR3 contains 15 residues. The CDR3: CSVHLYRGPLYEQYF. In DNA form, the CDR3 reads TGCAGCGTTCACCTCTACAGGGGTCCACTCTACGAGCAGTACTTC.

Ten or more counts support this clonotype. The rearrangement uses TRBV3-1 and TRBJ2-7; 8 bases line up with TRBD1. V was pared by 4 bases and J by 0 bases, with 2 bases of the junction left unmatched. This CDR3 comprises 14 residues. Germline V gene data show CDR1 as LGHDT and CDR2 as YNNKEL (reference sequence). The CDR3 DNA reads as TGTGCCAGCAGCCTTGGACAGGGCTCCTACGAGCAGTACTTC. It yields the protein CASSLGQGSYEQYF.

This clonotype showed up many times. V gene TRBV9 combines with J gene TRBJ2-5; 14 bases match TRBD2. The CDR3 covers 18 residues. The germline V gene has CDR1 SGDLS and CDR2 YYNGEE. The V and J ends lost 0 bases and 4 bases, in that order; junction bases with no gene match: 8. CDR3 DNA sequence: TGTGCCAGCAGCGTAGGGGTTTTGACTAGCGGGAGGGGAGAGACCCAGTACTTC. Translated, it gives CASSVGVLTSGRGETQYF.

This clonotype occurred many times. The chain has TRBV29-1 and TRBJ1-1; D perhaps matches TRBD1 (6 bases). Germline-derived CDR1 and CDR2 are SQVTM and ANQGSEA. Trimming pared 3 bases from V and 0 bases from J, leaving 23 bases between. CDR3 length equals 18 residues. This CDR3 reads CSVEGSRAPRGLNTEAFF. The CDR3 DNA reads as TGCAGCGTTGAGGGATCTCGGGCCCCAAGGGGGTTGAACACTGAAGCTTTCTTT. Combining the CDR3 with reference TRBV29-1 and TRBJ1-1 gives the whole variable domain SAVISQKPSRDICQRGTSLTIQCQVDSQVTMMFWYRQQPGQSLTLIATANQGSEATYESGFVIDKFPISRPNLTFSTLTVSNMSPEDSSIYLCSVEGSRAPRGLNTEAFFGQGTRLTVV.